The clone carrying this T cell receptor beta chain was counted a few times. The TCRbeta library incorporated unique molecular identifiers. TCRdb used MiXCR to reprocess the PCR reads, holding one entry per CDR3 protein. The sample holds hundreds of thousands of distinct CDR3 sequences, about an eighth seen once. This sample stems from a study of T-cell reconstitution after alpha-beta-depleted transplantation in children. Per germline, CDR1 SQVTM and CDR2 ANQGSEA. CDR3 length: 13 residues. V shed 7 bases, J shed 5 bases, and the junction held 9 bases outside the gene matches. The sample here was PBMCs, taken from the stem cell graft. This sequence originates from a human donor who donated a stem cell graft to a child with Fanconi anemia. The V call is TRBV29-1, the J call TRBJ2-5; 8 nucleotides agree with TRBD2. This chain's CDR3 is CSAQTSAGETQYF. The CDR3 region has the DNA TGCAGCGCCCAGACTAGCGCTGGGGAGACCCAGTACTTC. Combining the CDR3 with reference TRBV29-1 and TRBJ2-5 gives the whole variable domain SAVISQKPSRDICQRGTSLTIQCQVDSQVTMMFWYRQQPGQSLTLIATANQGSEATYESGFVIDKFPISRPNLTFSTLTVSNMSPEDSSIYLCSAQTSAGETQYFGPGTRLLVL.